This record concerns one T cell receptor (beta chain) sequence. Germline-derived CDR1 and CDR2 are SGHTA and FQGNSA. This CDR3 region has 15 residues. Trimming took off 1 base at V and 2 bases at J, with 11 bases between the two ends. The source of the sample is a study of blood T cell repertoires in COVID-19. Clones were sequenced by immunoSEQ multiplex PCR, and TCRdb holds only the in-frame ones, with some missing. The table includes approximately 52,000 clones, about 90% detected once. The sequenced material came from peripheral blood. The source is a human donor with active COVID-19. The donor label of this sample is uncertain. This chain links TRBV7-2 with TRBJ1-2; the D is unclear. This CDR3 reads CASSLGMGGNYGYTF. DNA for the CDR3: TGTGCCAGCAGCTTAGGTATGGGAGGAAACTATGGCTACACCTTC.